The source of this TCR beta chain is a study of Ad26.COV2.S vaccination and SARS-CoV-2 variants. The protocol was immunoSEQ multiplex PCR, while the TCRdb copy is restricted to in-frame clones and leaves out a portion. Here the sample spans some 340,000 clones, about 82% being singletons. The treatment: over 15 received Ad26.COV2.S at low or high dose, single or two shots; about 5 received placebo; per-sample allocation not given. After the first vaccine or placebo injection, samples were drawn on day 63. The sample here was peripheral blood, taken in a trial of Ad26.COV2.S vaccine versus placebo. This receptor was identified in a person aged 18-65 years who received the Ad26.COV2.S COVID-19 vaccine or a placebo.

The CDR3 nucleotides are TGTGCCAGCAGCTTGGGGTACAATGAGCAGTTCTTC. It encodes CASSLGYNEQFF. The chain uses TRBV7-9 and TRBJ2-1, with D unclear. The CDR3 runs to 12 residues. Trimming pared 3 bases from V and 4 bases from J, leaving 4 bases between. Germline values: CDR1 SEHNR, CDR2 FQNEAQ (reference sequence).